This TCR beta chain was retrieved from a study of graft-versus-host responses after intestinal transplantation (dated by TCRdb to the early 2020s). Looking at the study overall: Multivisceral, liver-intestinal, or isolated intestinal transplants were received by the recipients. Every recipient was given anti-thymocyte globulin induction, followed by around three years of maintenance tacrolimus and steroids. After intestinal transplantation, graft-versus-host and host-versus-graft alloreactive T cell clones were followed in the graft, circulation and bone marrow using bulk TCR-beta CDR3 sequencing. To identify alloreactive clones, pre-transplant mixed lymphocyte reaction products were sequenced and then compared with unstimulated pre-transplant donor and recipient T cells. A cohort of 24 intestinal transplant recipients, including one retransplant, was enrolled, and 3 patients lacking pretransplant specimens were excluded. Donor T cell macrochimerism was defined as a peak of at least 4% donor T cells among recipient peripheral blood mononuclear cells. Samples from a few later patients were sequenced in-house on an Illumina MiSeq with MiXCR processing rather than by the commercial service.

What the time point label conveys for this sample: cells obtained before transplantation from donor or recipient. Mixed lymphocyte reactions plated 200,000 CFSE-labeled pre-transplant responders with 200,000 irradiated violet-dye-labeled stimulators and were cultured for six to seven days. After the mixed lymphocyte reaction, proliferating CD3+CD4+CFSE-low and CD3+CD8+CFSE-low responder cells were FACS-sorted on a BD Influx sorter. Overall study results and their limits: The relatively low number and heterogeneity of intestinal transplant patients limited the conclusions. GvH clones were found in recipient bone marrow, and some of the GvH clones appeared earlier in ileal mucosa or blood, which is consistent with an intestinal mucosal origin. Early after transplant, peak levels of circulating GvH clones were associated with declines in HvG clones. Patients with donor T cell macrochimerism had high GvH to HvG T cell clonal ratios in their allografts.

Library method: the immunoSEQ multiplex PCR assay. In most patients, genomic DNA was isolated using the Qiagen DNeasy Blood and Tissue Kit and sent frozen to Adaptive Biotechnologies for TCR sequencing. For most patients, genomic DNA was subjected to high-throughput TCR-beta CDR3 sequencing by Adaptive Biotechnologies. As for the authors' bioinformatics: TCR sequencing data for roughly 20 patients were retrieved from Adaptive's ImmunoSEQ software; a few other patients were processed with MiXCR and VDJtools. To correct CD4 versus CD8 sorting errors, any sequence found in both subsets at a frequency ratio below 5:1 was removed. Because the origin of CDR3 nucleotide sequences shared between donor and recipient could not be assigned, those sequences were removed. At least 2-fold expansion over unstimulated cells and a minimum CFSE-low frequency of 0.002% (template counts) or 0.001% (read counts) were required for clones to be classified as alloreactive. Clones detected in sequenced pre-transplant spleen, lymph node, or MLR CFSE-low populations of the donor or recipient were defined as mappable. Cumulative frequency of alloreactive clones was calculated as a percentage of all sequences weighted by copy number. This is the immuneACCESS table as TCRdb keeps it, with only in-frame sequences that have V and J called. A part of the clones is gone; compared with another copy, unresolved V genes explain less than half, and the rest is unexplained. That table furnishes V, J and clone size, whereas the DNA furnished D and trimming. In all, the sample holds about 4,900 clones, and roughly 30% of those were seen once. The ten largest make up more than 7% of the sample.

In the case of this clone: Base-call qualities are not available, and no considerably larger clone is one nucleotide away.

Relative to germline, V is missing 3 bases and J is missing 4 bases, with 5 bases of the junction outside any gene match. From its cysteine to its phenylalanine, the CDR3 spans 14 amino acids. Of all the DNA, just the CDR3 is kept, 42 bases in frame from base 1. CDR1 and CDR2 are drawn from the germline V gene (reference sequence): SEHNR, FQNEAQ. Sequences were derived from alloreactive CD8+ T cells from a mixed lymphocyte reaction culture, sampled before intestinal transplant. The cell subset or site label, read with the paper, signifies: CFSE-low proliferating T cells sorted from approximately 6-day pre-transplant mixed lymphocyte reaction (GvH or HvG direction). This receptor was identified in a human patient who received an intestinal transplant. The chain employs TRBV7-9 and TRBJ1-2; the junction holds 7 bases that match TRBD1. The DNA sequence is TGTGCCAGCAGCTTTTACGGGACAGCCTATGGCTACACCTTC. Its translation reads: CASSFYGTAYGYTF.